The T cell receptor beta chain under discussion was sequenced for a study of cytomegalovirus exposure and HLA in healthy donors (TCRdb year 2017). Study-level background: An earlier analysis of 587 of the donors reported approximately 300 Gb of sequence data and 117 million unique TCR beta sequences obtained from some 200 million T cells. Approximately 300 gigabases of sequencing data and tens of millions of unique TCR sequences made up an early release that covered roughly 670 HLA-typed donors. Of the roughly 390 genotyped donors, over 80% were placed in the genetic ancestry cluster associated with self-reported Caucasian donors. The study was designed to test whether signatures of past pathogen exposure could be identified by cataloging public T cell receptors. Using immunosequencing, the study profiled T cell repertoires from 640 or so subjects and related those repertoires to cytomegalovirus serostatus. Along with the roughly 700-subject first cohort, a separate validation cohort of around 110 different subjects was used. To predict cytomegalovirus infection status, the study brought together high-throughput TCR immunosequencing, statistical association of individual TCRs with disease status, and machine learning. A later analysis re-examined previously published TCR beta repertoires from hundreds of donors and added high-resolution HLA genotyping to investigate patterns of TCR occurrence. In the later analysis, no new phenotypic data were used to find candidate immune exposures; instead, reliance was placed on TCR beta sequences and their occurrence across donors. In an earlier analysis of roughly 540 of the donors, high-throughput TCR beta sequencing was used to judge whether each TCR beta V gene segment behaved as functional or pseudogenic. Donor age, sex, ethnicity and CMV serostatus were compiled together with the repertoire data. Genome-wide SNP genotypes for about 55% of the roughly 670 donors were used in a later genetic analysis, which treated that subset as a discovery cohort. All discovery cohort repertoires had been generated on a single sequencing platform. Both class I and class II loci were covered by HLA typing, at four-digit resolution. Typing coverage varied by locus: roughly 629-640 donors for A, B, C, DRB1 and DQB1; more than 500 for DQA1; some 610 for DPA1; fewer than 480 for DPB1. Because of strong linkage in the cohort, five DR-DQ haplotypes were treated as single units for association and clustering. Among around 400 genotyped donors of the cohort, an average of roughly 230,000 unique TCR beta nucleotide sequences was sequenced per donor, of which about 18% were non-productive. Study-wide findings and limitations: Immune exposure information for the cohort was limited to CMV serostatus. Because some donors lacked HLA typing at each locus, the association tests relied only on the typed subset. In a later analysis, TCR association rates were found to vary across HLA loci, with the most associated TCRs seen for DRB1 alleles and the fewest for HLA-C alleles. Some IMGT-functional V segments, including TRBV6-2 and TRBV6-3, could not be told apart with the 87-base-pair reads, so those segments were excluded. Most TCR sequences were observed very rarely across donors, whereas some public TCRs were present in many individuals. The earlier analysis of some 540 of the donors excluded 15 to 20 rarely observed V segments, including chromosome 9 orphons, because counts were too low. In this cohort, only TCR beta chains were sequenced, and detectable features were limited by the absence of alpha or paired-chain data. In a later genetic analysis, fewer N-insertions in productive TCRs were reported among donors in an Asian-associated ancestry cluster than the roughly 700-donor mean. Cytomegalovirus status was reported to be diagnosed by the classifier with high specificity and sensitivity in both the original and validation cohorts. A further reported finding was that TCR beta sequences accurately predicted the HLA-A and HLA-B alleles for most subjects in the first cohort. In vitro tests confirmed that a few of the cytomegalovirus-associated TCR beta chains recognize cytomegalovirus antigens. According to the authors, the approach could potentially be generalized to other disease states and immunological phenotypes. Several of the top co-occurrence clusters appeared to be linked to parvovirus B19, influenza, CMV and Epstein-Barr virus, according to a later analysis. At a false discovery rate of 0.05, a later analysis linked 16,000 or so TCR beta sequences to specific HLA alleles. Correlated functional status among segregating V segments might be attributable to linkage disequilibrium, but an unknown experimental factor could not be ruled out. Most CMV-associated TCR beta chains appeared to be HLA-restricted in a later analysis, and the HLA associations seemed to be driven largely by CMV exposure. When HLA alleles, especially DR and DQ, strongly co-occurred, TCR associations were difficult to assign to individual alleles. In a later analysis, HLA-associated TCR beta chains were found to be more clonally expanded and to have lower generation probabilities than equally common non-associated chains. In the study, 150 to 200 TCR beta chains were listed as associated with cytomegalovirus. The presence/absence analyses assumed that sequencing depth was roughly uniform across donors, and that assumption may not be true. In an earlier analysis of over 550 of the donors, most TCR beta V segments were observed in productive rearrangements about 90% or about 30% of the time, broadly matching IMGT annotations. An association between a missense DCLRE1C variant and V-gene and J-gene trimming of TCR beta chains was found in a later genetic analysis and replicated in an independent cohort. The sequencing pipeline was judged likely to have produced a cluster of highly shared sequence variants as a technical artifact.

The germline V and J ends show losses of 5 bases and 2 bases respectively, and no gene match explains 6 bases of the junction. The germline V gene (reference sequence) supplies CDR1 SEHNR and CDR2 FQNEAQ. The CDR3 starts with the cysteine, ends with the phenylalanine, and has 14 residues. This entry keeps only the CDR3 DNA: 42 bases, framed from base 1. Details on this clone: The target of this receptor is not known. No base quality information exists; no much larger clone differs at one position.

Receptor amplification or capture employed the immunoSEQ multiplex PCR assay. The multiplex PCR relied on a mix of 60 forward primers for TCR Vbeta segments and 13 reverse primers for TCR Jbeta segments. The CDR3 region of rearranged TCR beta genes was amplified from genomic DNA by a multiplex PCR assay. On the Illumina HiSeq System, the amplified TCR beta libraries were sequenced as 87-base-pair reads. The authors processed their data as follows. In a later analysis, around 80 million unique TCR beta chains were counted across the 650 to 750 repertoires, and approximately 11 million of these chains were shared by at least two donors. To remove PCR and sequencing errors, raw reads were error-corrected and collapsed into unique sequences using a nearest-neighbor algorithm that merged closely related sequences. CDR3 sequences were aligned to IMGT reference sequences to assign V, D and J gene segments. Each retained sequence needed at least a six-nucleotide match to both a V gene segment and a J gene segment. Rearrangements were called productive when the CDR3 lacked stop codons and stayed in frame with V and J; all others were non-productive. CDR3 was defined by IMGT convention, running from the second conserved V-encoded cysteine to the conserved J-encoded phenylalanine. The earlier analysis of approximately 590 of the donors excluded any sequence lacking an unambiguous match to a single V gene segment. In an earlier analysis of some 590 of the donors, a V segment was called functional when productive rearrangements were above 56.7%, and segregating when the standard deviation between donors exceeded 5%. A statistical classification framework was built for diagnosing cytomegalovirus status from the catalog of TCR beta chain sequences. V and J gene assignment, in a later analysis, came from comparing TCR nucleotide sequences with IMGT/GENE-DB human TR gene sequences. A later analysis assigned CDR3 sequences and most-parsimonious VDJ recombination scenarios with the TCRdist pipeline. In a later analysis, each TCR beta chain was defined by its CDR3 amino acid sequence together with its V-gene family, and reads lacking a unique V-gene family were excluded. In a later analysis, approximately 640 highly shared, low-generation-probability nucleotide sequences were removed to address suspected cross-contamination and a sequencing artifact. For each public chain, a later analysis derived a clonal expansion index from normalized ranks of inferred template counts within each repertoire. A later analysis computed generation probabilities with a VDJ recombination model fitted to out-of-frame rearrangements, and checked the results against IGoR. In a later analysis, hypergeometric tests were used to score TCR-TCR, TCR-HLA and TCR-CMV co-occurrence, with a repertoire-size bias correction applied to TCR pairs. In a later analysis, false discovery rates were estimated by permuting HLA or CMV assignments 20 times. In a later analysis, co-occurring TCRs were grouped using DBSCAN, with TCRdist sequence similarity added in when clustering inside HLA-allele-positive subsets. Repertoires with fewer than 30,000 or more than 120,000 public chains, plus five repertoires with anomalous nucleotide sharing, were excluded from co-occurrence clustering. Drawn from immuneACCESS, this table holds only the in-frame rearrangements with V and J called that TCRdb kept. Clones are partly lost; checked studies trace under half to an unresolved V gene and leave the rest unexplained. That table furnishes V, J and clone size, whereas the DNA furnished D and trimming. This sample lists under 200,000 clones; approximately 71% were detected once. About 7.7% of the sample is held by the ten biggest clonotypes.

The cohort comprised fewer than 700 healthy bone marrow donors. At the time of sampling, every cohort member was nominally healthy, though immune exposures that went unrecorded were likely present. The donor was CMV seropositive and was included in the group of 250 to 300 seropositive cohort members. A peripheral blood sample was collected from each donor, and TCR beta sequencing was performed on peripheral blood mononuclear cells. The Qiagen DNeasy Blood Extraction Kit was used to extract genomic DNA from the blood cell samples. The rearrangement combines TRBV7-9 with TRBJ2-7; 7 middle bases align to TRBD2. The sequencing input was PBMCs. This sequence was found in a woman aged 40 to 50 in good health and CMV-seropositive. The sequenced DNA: TGTGCCAGCAGCCGGGACTACCCGACCTACGAGCAGTACTTC. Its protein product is CASSRDYPTYEQYF.